This is a list of T cell receptor beta chains from one sample in a study of blood T cell repertoires in COVID-19. Only in-frame clones appear in the TCRdb table, and some are missing; sequencing was by immunoSEQ multiplex PCR. Among 200,000 to 250,000 clones, about four fifths were seen once, and the ten largest hold 8% to 13%. The material sequenced was peripheral blood. The receptors were gathered from a woman of 80 years or more with acute or convalescent COVID-19. CDR3s include the opening cysteine and the closing phenylalanine or tryptophan. The D gene is left open where the match is weak. The listing skips clone size in some rows; elsewhere it reads once, few, many or a size class.

j_call	v_call	d_call	clone_size	cdr3_nt	cdr3_aa
TRBJ2-1	TRBV7-9	TRBD2	-	TGTGCCAGCAGCTTAGTAGCGGGAGAGTTGGATGAGCAGTTCTTC	CASSLVAGELDEQFF
TRBJ1-3	TRBV7-3	-	-	TGTGCCAGCAGCTTAAATCCGGGGGGAACTGGAAACACCATATATTTT	CASSLNPGGTGNTIYF
TRBJ1-2	TRBV10-3	-	-	TGTGCCATCAGTGAGATGGGGGGTCGGACCTATGGCTACACCTTC	CAISEMGGRTYGYTF
TRBJ2-2	TRBV10-3	TRBD1	-	TGTGCCATCAGCGCGGGGCGGGACAGGGGCACCGGGGAGCTGTTTTTT	CAISAGRDRGTGELFF
TRBJ1-5	TRBV28	-	few	TGTGCCAGCAGTTTTTTGCGGGGGACAAGCAATCAGCCCCAGCATTTT	CASSFLRGTSNQPQHF
TRBJ1-5	TRBV19	TRBD1	-	TGTGCCAGTAGTACCTTACAGGGGGCCTGGCAGCCCCAGCATTTT	CASSTLQGAWQPQHF
TRBJ1-5	TRBV19	-	few	TGTGCCAGTACCGCGGAGCAAATGAGTTCGCAGCATTTT	CASTAEQMSSQHF
TRBJ2-1	TRBV19	-	-	TGTGCCAGTAGTATGGTGGCTGGCTCCTACAATGAGCAGTTCTTC	CASSMVAGSYNEQFF
TRBJ2-1	TRBV9	-	-	TGTGCCAGCAGCCGAGACGGCCCGGGGAACTACAATGAGCAGTTCTTC	CASSRDGPGNYNEQFF
TRBJ2-7	TRBV3-1/TRBV3-2	-	-	TGTGCCAGCAGCCAAGGGCCAGGGGAGGGTTACGAGCAGTACTTC	CASSQGPGEGYEQYF
TRBJ1-1	TRBV25-1	TRBD1	-	TGTGCCAGCAGTGTAGGGGGCCCAATGAACACTGAAGCTTTCTTT	CASSVGGPMNTEAFF
TRBJ1-2	TRBV18	-	-	TGTGCCAGCTCAGGGTTCGACGGTCAGAGCGAAGGCTACACCTTC	CASSGFDGQSEGYTF
TRBJ2-1	TRBV3-1/TRBV3-2	-	-	TGTGCCAGCGGAGGGGCGGTAAGCTCCTACAATGAGCAGTTCTTC	CASGGAVSSYNEQFF
TRBJ2-2	TRBV27	TRBD2	-	TGTGCCAGCAGTTTATTTCAGGGACTAGGCACCGGGGAGCTGTTTTTT	CASSLFQGLGTGELFF
TRBJ1-4	TRBV4-2	-	-	TGTGCCAGCAGCCAAGATCTCGGGGGAAGAACTAATGAAAAACTGTTTTTT	CASSQDLGGRTNEKLFF
TRBJ2-7	TRBV18	-	-	TGTGCCAGCTCACCACCAAATGTATACGAGCAGTACTTC	CASSPPNVYEQYF
TRBJ2-1	TRBV2	-	-	TGTGCCAGCAGAGAGGCGGTTTTGGATGAGCAGTTCTTC	CASREAVLDEQFF
TRBJ2-3	TRBV7-3	-	-	TGTGCCAGCAGCCGAGGCGCCATTCTCACAGATACGCAGTATTTT	CASSRGAILTDTQYF
TRBJ2-3	TRBV9	-	few	TGTGCCAGCAGCGTAGGAGGTCGGGGGGCCACAGATACGCAGTATTTT	CASSVGGRGATDTQYF
TRBJ1-4	TRBV30	TRBD1	-	TGTGCACGAGGGGGCACTAATGAAAAACTGTTTTTT	CARGGTNEKLFF
TRBJ2-7	TRBV21-1	-	once	TGTGCCAGCAGCGCAACCGGGACTACCGGGCGCGAGCAGTACTTC	CASSATGTTGREQYF
TRBJ1-1	TRBV5-1	-	-	TGCGCCAGCAGCTTGGACTACACGGCTGAAGCTTTCTTT	CASSLDYTAEAFF
TRBJ2-2	TRBV7-2	-	-	TGTGCCAGCAGCTTAGACCTCCCGGACATGAACACCGGGGAGCTGTTTTTT	CASSLDLPDMNTGELFF
TRBJ2-7	TRBV15	-	few	TGTGCCACCAGCAGGGGTGACAGGCCGATCCCCTACGAGCAGTTGGCCCAGCAGTACTTC	CATSRGDRPIPYEQLAQQYF
TRBJ2-7	TRBV6-5	-	-	TGTGCCAGCAGAGCCCCCGCGGGCAGCGCCTACGAGCAGTACTTC	CASRAPAGSAYEQYF
TRBJ1-1	TRBV6-5	-	-	TGTGCCAGCAGTAATTACCTCGGGGGTGTCACTGAAGCTTTCTTT	CASSNYLGGVTEAFF
TRBJ2-7	TRBV10-3	-	few	TGTGCCATCAGTCCCCCCGGGACAAACTACGAGCAGTACTTC	CAISPPGTNYEQYF
TRBJ2-3	TRBV5-1	TRBD2	-	TGCGCCAGCAGCCTGACTAGCGGCACAGATACGCAGTATTTT	CASSLTSGTDTQYF
TRBJ1-5	TRBV28	TRBD1	-	TGTGCCAGCAGATGGACAGGGGGCGAGCAGCCCCAGCATTTT	CASRWTGGEQPQHF
TRBJ1-4	TRBV9	-	once	TGTGCCAGCAGTGGACAGATTAATGAAAAACTGTTTTTT	CASSGQINEKLFF
TRBJ1-1	TRBV2	TRBD1	-	TGTGCCAGCAGTGAACTAGGGACAGAGAACACTGAAGCTTTCTTT	CASSELGTENTEAFF
TRBJ1-5	TRBV7-2	-	-	TGTGCCAGCAGCTTCCGGACAGAGGGGCCCCAGCATTTT	CASSFRTEGPQHF
TRBJ2-1	TRBV5-1	TRBD2	-	TGCGCCAGCAGCTTCGGGACTAGCGGGAGAGATGAGCAGTTCTTC	CASSFGTSGRDEQFF
TRBJ2-1	TRBV6-2/TRBV6-3	TRBD2	-	TGTGCCAGCAGTTACGGACCTACTCGGGGGGGCCGGCGCAATGAGCAGTTCTTC	CASSYGPTRGGRRNEQFF
TRBJ2-5	TRBV3-1/TRBV3-2	-	-	TGTGCCAGCAGCCATGAGGGCCAGAGGGAGACCCAGTACTTC	CASSHEGQRETQYF
TRBJ1-3	TRBV11-2	TRBD1	once	TGTGCCAGCACGAACAGGGGAGAAATGGGAAACACCATATATTTT	CASTNRGEMGNTIYF
TRBJ1-2	TRBV7-2	TRBD1	-	TGTGCCAGCAGCCTAACGAGGGACAGCTATGGCTACACCTTC	CASSLTRDSYGYTF
TRBJ1-2	TRBV10-3	TRBD1	-	TGTGCCATCAGTCCGACAGGGGCGGCCTATGGCTACACCTTC	CAISPTGAAYGYTF
TRBJ2-1	TRBV11-2	TRBD2	-	TGTGCCAGCAGCTTAACGAGCGGGATTTACAATGAGCAGTTCTTC	CASSLTSGIYNEQFF